This entry lists 4 T cell receptor beta chains sequenced from one sample in a study of cytomegalovirus exposure and HLA in healthy donors (dated by TCRdb to between 2016 and 2019). Library method: the immunoSEQ multiplex PCR assay. For the multiplex PCR, a mixture combining 60 forward primers for TCR Vbeta segments and 13 reverse primers for TCR Jbeta segments was used. TCRdb stores this immuneACCESS table with in-frame sequences only. Part of the clones is absent; in the studies checked, under half of the shortfall reflects unresolved V genes, and no reason is known for the rest. The sample contains about 120,000 clones, roughly three quarters of them found a single time. Approximately 12% of the sample belongs to the ten largest clones. Sequenced input: PBMCs. The receptors here all came from a middle-aged woman in good health and CMV-seropositive.

This chain links TRBV5-1 with TRBJ2-1; a weak D match, TRBD2 (6 bases). The germline V gene encodes CDR1 SGHRS and CDR2 YFSETQ. V was trimmed by 4 bases and J by 4 bases, leaving 15 bases between them. The CDR3 totals 15 residues. CDR3 residues: CASSIAVDRYNEQFF. As DNA, the CDR3 is TGCGCCAGCAGCATAGCGGTGGATCGGTACAATGAGCAGTTCTTC.

The CDR3 spells CAWSARDNQPQHF. In nucleotides, the CDR3 is TGTGCCTGGAGTGCCCGGGACAATCAGCCCCAGCATTTT. The rearrangement joins TRBV30 to TRBJ1-5; D not certain. This CDR3 is built from 13 residues. Germline CDR1 reads GTSNPN; CDR2 reads SVGIG (reference sequence). Trimming took 1 base from V and 3 from J, leaving 7 bases between them.

In its sample, this clone was seen once. Other nucleotide sequences from this sample produce the same CDR3. This rearrangement joins TRBV5-1 to TRBJ2-1; TRBD1 agrees at 7 bases. Germline CDR1 and CDR2: SGHRS and YFSETQ. V shed 4 bases, J shed 2 bases, and the junction held 6 bases outside the gene matches. The CDR3 is 15 residues long. CDR3 bases: TGCGCCAGCAGCCTCGAGGGGGCTCCCTACAATGAGCAGTTCTTC. Amino acids: CASSLEGAPYNEQFF.

In its sample, this clone was seen a few times. The genes are TRBV7-2 and TRBJ1-5; TRBD1 might be the D (6 bases). Trimming took off 1 base at V and 4 bases at J, with 14 bases between the two ends. There are 16 residues in the CDR3. Germline loops: CDR1 SGHTA, CDR2 FQGNSA. The CDR3, as DNA: TGTGCCAGCAGCTTAGTGGTCGGGAGGGGGAATCAGCCCCAGCATTTT. Protein sequence: CASSLVVGRGNQPQHF.